These T cell receptor beta chains were read from a single sample in a study of regulatory T cells in long-lasting Graves disease. One entry per CDR3 protein, called by TCRdb with MiXCR from the multiplex PCR reads. The data hold about 430,000 distinct CDR3 sequences, with 15% observed a single time. The same data also contributed to another study, on T cells in Graves' hyperthyroidism and ophthalmopathy.

The sequencing used peripheral blood mononuclear cells (PBMCs), collected at new diagnosis, from a patient treated with antithyroid drugs. All receptors come from a woman aged 40 to 50 with Graves disease. Both conserved end residues are part of each CDR3. A D gene is named only where the DNA matches it firmly. Rows give clone size only sometimes, using once, few, many, or a class for an expanded clone.

size,D,V,J,CDR3,DNA
many,TRBD1,TRBV5-6,TRBJ1-1,CASSTTGANTEAFF,TGTGCCAGCAGCACCACAGGGGCCAACACTGAAGCTTTCTTT
many,NA,TRBV9,TRBJ2-2,CASSDNAGELFF,TGTGCCAGCAGCGATAACGCCGGGGAGCTGTTTTTT
NA,NA,TRBV11-3,TRBJ2-1,CASSLTSFSSYNEQFF,TGTGCCAGCAGCTTAACCAGCTTTTCCTCCTACAATGAGCAGTTCTTC
few,NA,TRBV6-2/TRBV6-3,TRBJ2-7,CASSYSDHGYEQYF,TGTGCCAGCAGTTACTCTGACCATGGCTACGAGCAGTACTTC
few,NA,TRBV3-1,TRBJ2-5,CASSRSFWETQYF,TGTGCCAGCAGCCGGAGTTTCTGGGAGACCCAGTACTTC
many,NA,TRBV11-3,TRBJ2-1,CASSLSGHEQFF,TGTGCCAGCAGCTTATCCGGGCATGAGCAGTTCTTC
many,NA,TRBV2,TRBJ2-3,CASSEGVDTQYF,TGTGCCAGCAGTGAGGGAGTGGATACGCAGTATTTT
few,TRBD2,TRBV3-1,TRBJ2-1,CASSHITSGYYNEQFF,TGTGCCAGCAGCCATATCACTAGCGGATACTACAATGAGCAGTTCTTC
NA,TRBD1,TRBV7-7,TRBJ2-2,CASSLVGQGAGSTGELFF,TGTGCTAGCAGCTTAGTGGGACAGGGCGCGGGAAGCACCGGGGAGCTGTTTTTT
NA,NA,TRBV7-9,TRBJ1-5,CASSPWWSNQPQHF,TGTGCCAGCAGCCCCTGGTGGAGCAATCAGCCCCAGCATTTT
few,NA,TRBV6-1,TRBJ1-2,CASSRGRETSPNYGYTF,TGTGCCAGCAGCCGAGGACGAGAAACGTCGCCTAACTATGGCTACACCTTC
NA,NA,TRBV27,TRBJ2-7,CASSTLGPTGNEQYF,TGTGCCAGCAGCACTTTGGGGCCTACTGGGAACGAGCAGTACTTC
few,NA,TRBV28,TRBJ1-5,CASSPAGGFNQPQHF,TGTGCCAGCAGCCCCGCCGGGGGATTTAATCAGCCCCAGCATTTT
many,NA,TRBV5-1,TRBJ2-1,CASSSGTGNNEQFF,TGTGCCAGCAGCTCCGGGACGGGGAACAATGAGCAGTTCTTC
NA,TRBD2,TRBV14,TRBJ2-5,CASSQNKGLAGGETQYF,TGTGCCAGCAGCCAAAACAAGGGACTAGCGGGAGGCGAGACCCAGTACTTC
many,NA,TRBV13,TRBJ2-1,CASSVLGNEQFF,TGTGCCAGCAGCGTCCTTGGCAATGAGCAGTTCTTC
many,TRBD2,TRBV9,TRBJ2-1,CASSVARLAENYNEQFF,TGTGCCAGCAGCGTAGCTCGACTAGCGGAAAACTACAATGAGCAGTTCTTC
few,TRBD2,TRBV5-1,TRBJ2-7,CASSLAPRTGGTGEQYF,TGCGCCAGCAGCTTGGCCCCTAGGACGGGAGGGACTGGAGAGCAGTACTTC
NA,TRBD1,TRBV2,TRBJ2-3,CASRFGQGRYLDTDTQYF,TGTGCCAGCAGATTTGGACAGGGTAGATACCTCGACACAGATACGCAGTATTTT
many,NA,TRBV11-2,TRBJ1-6,CASSLGRGGNSPLHF,TGTGCCAGCAGCTTGGGAAGGGGTGGGAATTCACCCCTCCACTTT
many,NA,TRBV28,TRBJ2-7,CASSGYRDRGIYEQYF,TGTGCCAGCAGTGGTTACCGGGATAGGGGCATCTACGAGCAGTACTTC
many,TRBD1,TRBV27,TRBJ1-6,CASRTGTGEYSPLHF,TGTGCCAGCAGAACCGGGACAGGAGAATATTCACCCCTCCACTTT
many,TRBD2,TRBV20-1,TRBJ2-1,CSARASVRSGSYNEQFF,TGCAGTGCTAGAGCGAGTGTAAGGAGCGGGAGCTACAATGAGCAGTTCTTC
many,NA,TRBV2,TRBJ2-5,CASRGMPSQETQYF,TGTGCCAGCAGAGGTATGCCGTCCCAAGAGACCCAGTACTTC
many,NA,TRBV28,TRBJ2-1,CASIIRGAARANEQFF,TGTGCCAGCATTATCAGGGGGGCGGCCCGGGCCAATGAGCAGTTCTTC
few,NA,TRBV28,TRBJ2-7,CASSKWGIGGTRGEQYF,TGTGCCAGCAGTAAATGGGGAATAGGTGGAACCCGGGGCGAGCAGTACTTC
few,TRBD2,TRBV24-1,TRBJ2-1,CATSDRGLAGGGNEQFF,TGTGCCACCAGTGACCGCGGACTAGCGGGAGGGGGCAATGAGCAGTTCTTC
many,NA,TRBV5-6,TRBJ2-5,CASSLADTSVETQYF,TGTGCCAGCAGCTTGGCGGACACCTCCGTGGAGACCCAGTACTTC
few,TRBD2,TRBV5-1,TRBJ2-5,CASRLTSEETQYF,TGCGCCAGCAGATTGACTAGCGAAGAGACCCAGTACTTC
many,NA,TRBV2,TRBJ1-1,CASSASYTEAFF,TGTGCCAGCAGCGCAAGTTACACTGAAGCTTTCTTT
few,TRBD2,TRBV7-9,TRBJ2-2,CASSLAGSNAGELFF,TGTGCCAGCAGCCTAGCGGGATCGAATGCCGGGGAGCTGTTTTTT
NA,NA,TRBV9,TRBJ2-3,CASSVLDSDSDTQYF,TGTGCCAGCAGCGTATTGGATAGCGACTCAGATACGCAGTATTTT